One and the same sample provided the 5 T cell receptor beta chains below, sequenced in a study of cytomegalovirus exposure and HLA in healthy donors. Here immunoSEQ multiplex PCR was the method, and the copy in TCRdb shows in-frame clones only, minus some. The sample has 60,000 or so clones, roughly nine tenths seen once. The specimen sequenced was PBMCs. Source of these receptors: a woman in her twenties or thirties in good health and CMV-seronegative.

This clone was observed a single time. The rearrangement uses TRBV6-6 and TRBJ2-7, with TRBD1 matching over 9 bases. The V and J ends lost 6 bases and 4 bases, in that order; junction bases with no gene match: 10. Germline CDR1 MNHNY, CDR2 SVGAGI (reference sequence). This CDR3 region has 15 residues. The CDR3 sequence: CASSPTGGGGYEQYF. CDR3 sequence (DNA): TGTGCCAGCAGCCCGACAGGGGGTGGGGGGTACGAGCAGTACTTC.

This clone has a single count. The CDR3 DNA follows: TGTGCCAGCCTGGGACTAGCGGACGAGCAGTTCTTC. Translated, it gives CASLGLADEQFF. This chain links TRBV19 with TRBJ2-1; 11 bases line up with TRBD2. V lost 9 bases to trimming and J lost 10 bases; unmatched junction nucleotides: 5. The CDR3 totals 12 residues. Germline assignment: CDR1 LNHDA and CDR2 SQIVND (reference sequence).

The chain employs TRBV6-6 and TRBJ2-7, with 7 bases fitting TRBD2. Per germline, CDR1 MNHNY and CDR2 SVGAGI (reference sequence). V shed 0 bases, J shed 6 bases, and the junction held 2 bases outside the gene matches. This CDR3 has 13 amino acids. The CDR3 loop is CASSYSGGGEQYF. As DNA, the CDR3 is TGTGCCAGCAGTTACTCGGGCGGGGGCGAGCAGTACTTC.

J is TRBJ1-1 and V is TRBV10-3; a weak D match, TRBD1 (5 bases). Germline loops: CDR1 ENHRY, CDR2 SYGVKD. The length of the CDR3 is 12 residues. V was clipped by 9 bases and J by 0 bases, with 8 bases between them. This CDR3 reads CAMSGLNTEAFF. The CDR3 DNA reads as TGTGCCATGTCAGGGCTGAACACTGAAGCTTTCTTT.

The V call is TRBV6-1, the J call TRBJ1-3; 7 positions match TRBD1. Looked up from germline, CDR1 is MNHNS and CDR2 is SASEGT. This CDR3 contains 13 residues. The junction had 6 bases not matched to a gene; V was cut back by 8 bases and J by 5 bases. CDR3 coding DNA: TGTGCCAGCGCGGCAGGGGGAAGAAACACCATATATTTT. This codes for CASAAGGRNTIYF.